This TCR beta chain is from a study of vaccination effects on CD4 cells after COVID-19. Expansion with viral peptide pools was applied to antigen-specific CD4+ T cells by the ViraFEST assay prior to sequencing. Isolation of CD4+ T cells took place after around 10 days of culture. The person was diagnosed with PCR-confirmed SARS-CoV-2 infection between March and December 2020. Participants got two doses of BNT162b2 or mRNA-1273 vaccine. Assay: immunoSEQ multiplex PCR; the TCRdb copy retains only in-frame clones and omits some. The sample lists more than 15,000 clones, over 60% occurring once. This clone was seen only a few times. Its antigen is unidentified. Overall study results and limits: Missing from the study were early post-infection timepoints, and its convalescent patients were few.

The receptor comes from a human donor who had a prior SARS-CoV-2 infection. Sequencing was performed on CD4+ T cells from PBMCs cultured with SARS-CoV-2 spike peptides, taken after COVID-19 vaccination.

The CDR3, as DNA: TGTGCCAGCAGGGGGACAGGGAGCTCCTATAATTCACCCCTCCACTTT. It translates to CASRGTGSSYNSPLHF. The chain couples TRBV2 to TRBJ1-6, with TRBD1 identical over 9 bases. CDR3 length: 16 amino acids. V lost 6 bases to trimming and J lost 0 bases; unmatched junction nucleotides: 3. CDR1 is SNHLY and CDR2 is FYNNEI in the germline V gene.